The next 2 T cell receptor beta chains were all read from a single sample in a study of blood T cell repertoires in COVID-19. Using immunoSEQ multiplex PCR, the repertoire was profiled, and TCRdb retains in-frame clones only, with some absent. The table lists around 160,000 clones, around 80% of them singletons. The specimen sequenced was PBMCs or T cells enriched from blood (not recorded which). These receptors were collected from a woman aged 55-70 years who had recovered from COVID-19.

This chain joins TRBV19 and TRBJ1-1; tentative D call: TRBD1 (5 bases). Looked up from germline, CDR1 is LNHDA and CDR2 is SQIVND (reference sequence). This CDR3 has 13 amino acids. Trimming removed 2 bases from V and 3 bases from J, with 7 bases in between. Here the CDR3 reads CASSIRQYTEAFF. For the CDR3, the DNA is TGTGCCAGTAGTATAAGACAGTACACTGAAGCTTTCTTT.

The table lists this clone with a few counts. The CDR3 nucleotides are TGTGCCAGCAGCTACGCTGGGGGCGCAAAGACCCAGTACTTC. This translates into CASSYAGGAKTQYF. The rearrangement uses TRBV7-8 and TRBJ2-5; possible D gene TRBD1, 6 bases. Germline loops: CDR1 SGHVS, CDR2 FQNEAQ. The CDR3 has 14 residues. V was cut by 4 bases and J by 6 bases, with 15 bases left in between.